Listed below are T cell receptor beta chains from one sample, sequenced in a study of T cells in Graves' hyperthyroidism and ophthalmopathy. MiXCR was run by TCRdb on the multiplex PCR reads, yielding one entry per CDR3 protein. Among a few hundred thousand distinct CDR3 sequences listed, around 18% were seen once. Material for sequencing was blood. These receptors were obtained from a woman aged 40 to 50 with Graves' ophthalmopathy. CDR3s include the opening cysteine and the closing phenylalanine or tryptophan. D genes are given only for firm matches. A clone size is listed for some rows: how often the clone was seen (once, few, many), or a class if it is expanded.

clone_size	d_call	j_call	v_call	cdr3_nt	cdr3_aa
many	.	TRBJ2-7	TRBV29-1	TGCAGCCGTCCCTACGAGCAGTACTTC	CSRPYEQYF
many	.	TRBJ2-5	TRBV24-1	TGTGCCACCAGTGATTTCCCCAGGGTTGAGGAGACCCAGTACTTC	CATSDFPRVEETQYF
.	.	TRBJ2-2	TRBV5-1	TGCGCCAGCAGCTGGGGACCCAGCACCGGGGAGCTGTTTTTT	CASSWGPSTGELFF
many	.	TRBJ2-7	TRBV6-2/TRBV6-3	TGTGCCAGCAGTTACATCCCTGCCAGGTACGAGCAGTACTTC	CASSYIPARYEQYF
many	TRBD2	TRBJ2-5	TRBV28	TGTGCCAGCAGTAGACTAGCGGGAGGTGTGACCCAGTACTTC	CASSRLAGGVTQYF
many	.	TRBJ2-7	TRBV6-2/TRBV6-3	TGTGCCAGCAGCTCCTCCCGGGGGGCACTTAGACTAGGATCCTACGAGCAGTACTTC	CASSSSRGALRLGSYEQYF
.	.	TRBJ2-7	TRBV3-1	TGTGCCAGCAGCCAAGGGGGGGGCGTCTCCTACGAGCAGTACTTC	CASSQGGGVSYEQYF
many	.	TRBJ2-5	TRBV24-1	TGTGCCACCAAGGAGTGGGCCGAGACCCAGTACTTC	CATKEWAETQYF
.	TRBD1	TRBJ1-1	TRBV6-5	TGTGCCAGCAGTTTTCGGACAGGGTTTGAAGCTTTCTTT	CASSFRTGFEAFF
many	.	TRBJ1-1	TRBV5-1	TGCGCCAGCAGCTTCGTATCAGGGCGAGCGGACACTGAAGCTTTCTTT	CASSFVSGRADTEAFF
many	.	TRBJ2-7	TRBV7-9	TGTGCCAGCTTCTACCCCCCGACGTTGTACTTC	CASFYPPTLYF
many	TRBD1	TRBJ2-2	TRBV6-1	TGTGCCAGCAGACCACCGGGACAGCCGAACACCGGGGAGCTGTTTTTT	CASRPPGQPNTGELFF
.	TRBD1	TRBJ1-1	TRBV27	TGTGCCAGCTCACAGGGACAGGAGAACACTGAAGCTTTCTTT	CASSQGQENTEAFF
many	TRBD1	TRBJ1-1	TRBV6-2/TRBV6-3	TGTGCCAGCACCCCGACAGGGAGAAACGGGGTTTTCTTT	CASTPTGRNGVFF
many	.	TRBJ2-7	TRBV7-9	TGTGCCAGCAGCTTCCTCGGCCTCTCCTACGAGCAGTACTTC	CASSFLGLSYEQYF
many	TRBD1	TRBJ1-3	TRBV12-3/TRBV12-4	TGTGCCAGCAGTCTGACAGGGACACATGGAAACACCATATATTTT	CASSLTGTHGNTIYF
few	TRBD1	TRBJ1-2	TRBV6-2/TRBV6-3	TGTGCCAGCAGTTACTCCACGGGACAGGGGGCGAACTATGGCTACACCTTC	CASSYSTGQGANYGYTF
.	.	TRBJ1-6	TRBV28	TGTGCCAATAGTTCCCCACTCGACCGGGATTCACCCCTCCACTTT	CANSSPLDRDSPLHF